Below, 20 T cell receptor beta chains from the same sample are listed, as sequenced in a study of T cells expressing NK-cell markers. TCRdb reprocessed the 5' RACE reads; each CDR3 protein has one entry and no DNA is given. This sample contains under 500,000 distinct CDR3 sequences. Sequenced input: blood T cells: a sorted CD56 or NKG2C T cell subset, CD4+ or CD8+ T cells, or bulk PBMC T cells (not recorded which). The receptors stem from a woman between 18 and 70 years old in good health.

This CDR3 reads CASSRTGLRGKETQYF. The J gene is TRBJ2-5, the V gene TRBV5-6; checking the TCRdb D call of TRBD1 is not possible without DNA. This CDR3 has 16 residues. Germline-derived CDR1 and CDR2 are SGHDT and YYEEEE.

The chain's CDR3 is CASRDLKTTTLF. V and J are TRBV7-9 and TRBJ2-7; there is no DNA to check the TCRdb D call of TRBD2. This CDR3 comprises 12 residues. From germline, CDR1 is SEHNR and CDR2 FQNEAQ (reference sequence).

The rearrangement links TRBV7-9 to TRBJ2-1; TCRdb names TRBD2, which stays unverified in the absence of DNA. Germline V lookup: CDR1 SEHNR, CDR2 FQNEAQ (reference sequence). CDR3 size: 14 residues. This CDR3 is CASSLGAYPNEQFF.

The chain couples TRBV7-3 to TRBJ2-5; lacking DNA, the TRBD1 call made by TCRdb goes unchecked. This CDR3 contains 13 residues. The germline CDR1 and CDR2 sequences are SGHTA and FQGTGA. The CDR3 loop reads CASSFPGQETQYF.

The rearrangement links TRBV5-6 to TRBJ2-2. CDR1 is SGHDT and CDR2 is YYEEEE in the germline V gene. The CDR3 has 13 residues. CDR3 protein: CACLRTNTGELFF.

This sequence joins TRBV5-1 and TRBJ2-5; no DNA is available, so the TRBD1 call from TCRdb remains unchecked. CDR1 and CDR2 from the germline V gene are SGHRS and YFSETQ. CDR3 length equals 15 residues. CDR3 protein: CASSLEGVKLETQYF.

The V and J genes are TRBV15 and TRBJ1-2; TCRdb lists TRBD1, though no DNA is available to test this call. This CDR3 is 15 amino acids long. CDR1 and CDR2 from the germline V gene are LNHNV and YYDKDF (reference sequence). This chain's CDR3 is CATSRDQGAGYGYTF.

This sequence joins TRBV7-2 and TRBJ2-4; TCRdb's D call of TRBD1 is untestable without DNA. The CDR3 extends over 14 amino acids. Germline V CDR1 and CDR2: SGHTA, FQGNSA. CDR3: CASSPTGQFDIQYF.

The rearrangement joins TRBV5-1 to TRBJ1-3; checking the TCRdb D call of TRBD1 is not possible without DNA. CDR1 is SGHRS, CDR2 YFSETQ, per germline. The CDR3 consists of 16 residues. This CDR3 reads CASSGQTGGSGNTIYF.

CDR3 sequence reads: CASSMQKSGELFF. The V gene is TRBV19, the J gene TRBJ2-2. CDR3 length: 13 amino acids. The germline gives CDR1 LNHDA, CDR2 SQIVND (reference sequence).

The chain joins TRBV5-1 to TRBJ1-3; the D call of TRBD1 rests on TCRdb alone, since no DNA is present to check it. CDR3 length: 16 amino acids. CDR1 and CDR2 (germline): SGHRS, YFSETQ. The CDR3: CASSPDRPRSGNTIYF.

This chain joins TRBV7-2 and TRBJ1-2; the TRBD1 assignment by TCRdb is unverifiable without DNA. CDR3 length: 13 residues. Germline V gene lookup returns CDR1 SGHTA and CDR2 FQGNSA. The CDR3 region is CASSNRDRGGYTF.

This clonotype is deemed medium-sized by its frequency. This sequence joins TRBV19 and TRBJ2-2; TCRdb's D call, TRBD2, is unchecked because there is no DNA. CDR3 length: 15 amino acids. CDR1 and CDR2 from the germline V gene are LNHDA and SQIVND (reference sequence). The CDR3 sequence is CASRTLAGDTGELFF.

This rearrangement joins TRBV28 to TRBJ1-4. The CDR3 totals 13 residues. CDR1 MDHEN and CDR2 SYDVKM come from the germline V gene. The CDR3 loop is CASRGSTNEKLFF.

The chain has TRBV20-1 and TRBJ2-2; TCRdb outputs TRBD2, but without DNA this stays unchecked. CDR3 size: 15 residues. From germline, CDR1 is DFQATT and CDR2 SNEGSKA (reference sequence). The CDR3 region is CSARWGGRDTGELFF.

The chain uses TRBV6-2 or TRBV6-3 and TRBJ1-1. Germline CDR1 MNHEY, CDR2 SVGEGT. The CDR3 contains 14 residues. The CDR3 loop is CASRYSNMNTEAFF.

V usage is TRBV5-1 and J usage is TRBJ2-7; TCRdb outputs TRBD2, but without DNA this stays unchecked. This CDR3 has 13 amino acids. Germline lookup yields CDR1 SGHRS and CDR2 YFSETQ. The chain's CDR3 is CATGEAEGSRQYF.

This chain connects TRBV6-1 to TRBJ2-3; TCRdb returns TRBD1, unconfirmable since there is no DNA. The CDR3 runs to 15 residues. Germline V gene lookup returns CDR1 MNHNS and CDR2 SASEGT. CDR3 amino acids: CASIGNRLGTDTQYF.

The chain uses TRBV20-1 and TRBJ2-2; the TRBD1 assignment by TCRdb is unverifiable without DNA. In germline, CDR1 is DFQATT, CDR2 SNEGSKA (reference sequence). This CDR3 comprises 15 residues. This chain's CDR3 is CSAREPQGNTGELFF.

The chain employs TRBV6-5 and TRBJ1-1; there is no DNA to check the TCRdb D call of TRBD1. The CDR3 sequence is 16 residues long. Germline V gene data show CDR1 as MNHEY and CDR2 as SVGAGI. CDR3 residues: CASSYSVGPGGTEAFF.